Included here is one TCR beta chain sequence, with context. Its antigen is as yet unknown. This sample is part of a study of T cell responses to AZD1222 COVID-19 vaccine. The study, taken as a whole, reports: Unmutated variant regions are reportedly targeted by nearly half of spike-specific TCRs.

Profiling relied on immunoSEQ multiplex PCR, and the TCRdb table lists in-frame clones only, not all of them. The sample yields roughly 100,000 clones, around 90% seen once. V lost 3 bases to trimming and J lost 7 bases, with 6 bases between them. CDR1 and CDR2 from the germline V gene are LNHDA and SQIVND (reference sequence). This CDR3 contains 11 residues. The specimen was peripheral blood, collected on day 0 of AZD1222 vaccination. This chain joins TRBV19 and TRBJ1-1; D remains unclear. The source of this sequence is an adult in good health. CDR3 loop: CASSIFSEAFF. CDR3 DNA sequence: TGTGCCAGTAGTATTTTCAGTGAAGCTTTCTTT. Together with reference TRBV19 and TRBJ1-1, the CDR3 gives the full variable domain: DGGITQSPKYLFRKEGQNVTLSCEQNLNHDAMYWYRQDPGQGLRLIYYSQIVNDFQKGDIAEGYSVSREKKESFPLTVTSAQKNPTAFYLCASSIFSEAFFGQGTRLTVV.